Listed below are T cell receptor beta chains from one sample, sequenced in a study of blood T cell repertoires in COVID-19. Profiling relied on immunoSEQ multiplex PCR, and the TCRdb table lists in-frame clones only, not all of them. The data show approximately 230,000 clones, with around 88% seen just once and under 1.5% held by the top ten. The sequencing sample was made of peripheral blood. These receptors were taken from an elderly man with acute or convalescent COVID-19. CDR3s include the opening cysteine and the closing phenylalanine or tryptophan. D genes are given only for firm matches. The listing skips clone size in some rows; elsewhere it reads once, few, many or a size class.

v_gene	d_gene	j_gene	abundance	CDR3nt	CDR3aa
TRBV5-1	.	TRBJ2-4	.	TGCGCCAGCAGCTTGTTTGGAGCGGCGGCGGACATTCAGTACTTC	CASSLFGAAADIQYF
TRBV5-1	TRBD1	TRBJ2-7	.	TGCGCCAGCAGCTCACGGACAGGGACCAACGAGCAGTACTTC	CASSSRTGTNEQYF
TRBV6-1	.	TRBJ1-4	few	TGTGCCAGCAGTGGGGAGCGTATGGCAACTAATGAAAAACTGTTTTTT	CASSGERMATNEKLFF
TRBV6-5	.	TRBJ2-2	once	TGTGCCAGCAGTTACTCTCGAGGAGCCAACACCGGGGAGCTGTTTTTT	CASSYSRGANTGELFF
TRBV2	TRBD1	TRBJ1-5	.	TGTGCCAGCAGTGGACAGGGAGGCCCCAATCAGCCCCAGCATTTT	CASSGQGGPNQPQHF
TRBV5-1	TRBD1	TRBJ2-1	.	TGCGCCAGCAGCCCGACAGGGGGCTCCTACAATGAGCAGTTCTTC	CASSPTGGSYNEQFF
TRBV9	TRBD2	TRBJ2-7	.	TGTGCCAGCAGCGTAGCCCTCTCTAGCGGGGGAGGTGAGCAGTACTTC	CASSVALSSGGGEQYF
TRBV19	.	TRBJ1-6	.	TGTGCCAGTAGTATAGGGCAGGGGACCGATTCACCCCTCCACTTT	CASSIGQGTDSPLHF
TRBV4-2	TRBD2	TRBJ2-3	once	TGTGCCAGCAGCCAAGATAGAAGCGGGAGGGGTGTAGATACGCAGTATTTT	CASSQDRSGRGVDTQYF
TRBV27	TRBD1	TRBJ1-1	.	TGTGCCAGCAGTTCTGGGACAGCGACCGAAGCTTTCTTT	CASSSGTATEAFF
TRBV9	.	TRBJ2-1	.	TGTGCCAGCAGCTTTATAGCGGCGAGCTCCTACAATGAGCAGTTCTTC	CASSFIAASSYNEQFF
TRBV19	.	TRBJ1-5	.	TGTGCCAGTAGTATGTCGGCAGGGCTACAGCCCCAGCATTTT	CASSMSAGLQPQHF
TRBV7-2	.	TRBJ1-3	once	TGTGCCAGCAGCTTAGGAGGGTCCTTGAACACCATATATTTT	CASSLGGSLNTIYF
TRBV7-9	TRBD1	TRBJ1-2	few	TGTGCCAGCAGCTCCGGACAGGAAGCTAACTATGGCTACACCTTC	CASSSGQEANYGYTF
TRBV19	.	TRBJ2-2	.	TGTGCCAGTAGTAAAAACAGGGTCTCGAACACCGGGGAGCTGTTTTTT	CASSKNRVSNTGELFF
TRBV7-2	.	TRBJ1-4	once	TGTGCCAGCAGCTTACCGGACAGTAATGAAAAACTGTTTTTT	CASSLPDSNEKLFF
TRBV11-2	.	TRBJ1-2	.	TGTGCCAGCAGCCAGTTCGGGGGGACCCACTATGGCTACACCTTC	CASSQFGGTHYGYTF
TRBV3-1/TRBV3-2	TRBD2	TRBJ2-5	.	TGTGCCAGCAGCCATAGACTAGCGGGATTGGGAGAGACCCAGTACTTC	CASSHRLAGLGETQYF
TRBV9	.	TRBJ2-3	once	TGTGCCAGCAGCGCAATGGGGGGGCTCACAGATACGCAGTATTTT	CASSAMGGLTDTQYF
TRBV7-3	TRBD2	TRBJ2-1	.	TGTGCCAGCAGCTTAACGGGGGGGACCTACAATGAGCAGTTCTTC	CASSLTGGTYNEQFF
TRBV28	TRBD1	TRBJ1-3	few	TGTGCCAGCACCCTGGGACAGGGGGGGGGAAACACCATATATTTT	CASTLGQGGGNTIYF
TRBV12-3/TRBV12-4	.	TRBJ1-6	.	TGTGCCAGCAGTTTACCCCCCCGTTCACCCCTCCACTTT	CASSLPPRSPLHF
TRBV19	.	TRBJ1-3	.	TGTGCCAGTAGTATAGGAGCGGGTCCGGGAAACACCATATATTTT	CASSIGAGPGNTIYF
TRBV6-4	TRBD1	TRBJ1-1	few	TGTGCCAGCAGCGCCAGGGGGGATACTGAAGCTTTCTTT	CASSARGDTEAFF
TRBV6-5	.	TRBJ1-2	once	TGTGCCAGTGGGGACATACTCTATGGCTACACCTTC	CASGDILYGYTF
TRBV24-1	TRBD2	TRBJ2-1	few	TGTGCCACCAGTGATACAATACTAGCGGATGAGCAGTTCTTC	CATSDTILADEQFF
TRBV5-1	TRBD2	TRBJ2-3	.	TGCGCCAGCAGCTTGGGGGGGACTAGTGTCACAGATACGCAGTATTTT	CASSLGGTSVTDTQYF
TRBV18	.	TRBJ1-1	.	TGTGCCAGCTCACCACCGGTAGGGACAATGAACACTGAAGCTTTCTTT	CASSPPVGTMNTEAFF
TRBV5-1	.	TRBJ2-7	once	TGCGCCAGCAGCTTGGGTTTCGACGGGAGCCACGAGCAGTACTTC	CASSLGFDGSHEQYF
TRBV6-2/TRBV6-3	TRBD1	TRBJ2-3	.	TGTGCCAGCAGCTCCGGACAGGGGCTCACAGATACGCAGTATTTT	CASSSGQGLTDTQYF
TRBV7-6	TRBD1	TRBJ1-4	.	TGTGCCAGCAGCCCCGGGACAGCAACGGCCGATGAAAAACTGTTTTTT	CASSPGTATADEKLFF
TRBV11-2	TRBD2	TRBJ2-3	once	TGTGCCAGCAGCTGGAGCGGGGGAAGCACAGATACGCAGTATTTT	CASSWSGGSTDTQYF
TRBV6-5	.	TRBJ2-6	.	TGTGCCAGCAGTTACCTCGTCTCTGGGGCCAACGTCCTGACTTTC	CASSYLVSGANVLTF
TRBV7-9	.	TRBJ1-2	.	TGTGCCAGCAGCCTTTCGGGTTACTATGGCTACACCTTC	CASSLSGYYGYTF
TRBV7-3	.	TRBJ2-3	.	TGTGCCAGCAGCTTAGGAGGGCCAGGGACAGATACGCAGTATTTT	CASSLGGPGTDTQYF
TRBV5-1	TRBD2	TRBJ2-3	.	TGCGCCAGCAGCGGGCGGTATACTAGCGATTTCACAGATACGCAGTATTTT	CASSGRYTSDFTDTQYF
TRBV28	.	TRBJ1-4	few	TGTGCCAGCAGTTCACGGGGGAATGGACTGTTTTTT	CASSSRGNGLFF
TRBV4-3	.	TRBJ2-5	once	TGCGCCAGCAGCCAAGAAGCAGGCCAAGAGACCCAGTACTTC	CASSQEAGQETQYF
TRBV2	TRBD1	TRBJ1-2	.	TGTGCCAGCAGTATGGACAGGGACTATGGCTACACCTTC	CASSMDRDYGYTF
TRBV6-2/TRBV6-3	TRBD1	TRBJ1-6	.	TGTGCCAGCAGCCCTCTACCGGGACAGGGGCATTCACCCCTCCACTTT	CASSPLPGQGHSPLHF